These T cell receptor beta chains were read from a single sample in a study of identical twins. Using its own MiXCR run on the 5' RACE reads, TCRdb lists one record per CDR3 protein. The sample shows 500,000 to 600,000 distinct CDR3 sequences, roughly 21% of them seen only once. These data are also associated with another study on T cells expressing NK-cell markers.

The specimen sequenced was CD4+ T cells sorted from blood. The receptor source for this set is a woman between 18 and 29 years old in good health. Both conserved end residues are part of each CDR3. A D gene is named only where the DNA matches it firmly. Clone sizes are given selectively: once, few, many, or a class where the clone is expanded.

J gene | V gene | D gene | clone size | CDR3 protein | CDR3 DNA
TRBJ2-3 | TRBV29-1 | . | few | CSVLPPSTDTQYF | TGCAGCGTGCTCCCTCCCAGCACAGATACGCAGTATTTT
TRBJ2-5 | TRBV5-5 | . | many | CASSLSGKETQYF | TGTGCCAGCAGTTTATCAGGGAAGGAGACCCAGTACTTC
TRBJ2-1 | TRBV20-1 | . | . | CSARQGHNEQFF | TGCAGTGCTAGACAGGGACACAATGAGCAGTTCTTC
TRBJ2-3 | TRBV20-1 | . | few | CSARKTGARPDTQYF | TGCAGTGCTAGAAAGACGGGGGCTAGGCCAGATACGCAGTATTTT
TRBJ2-5 | TRBV28 | . | . | CASTPGGWGETQYF | TGTGCCAGCACCCCAGGCGGTTGGGGAGAGACCCAGTACTTC
TRBJ1-2 | TRBV20-1 | TRBD1 | few | CSASGQATYGYTF | TGCAGTGCGTCGGGACAGGCCACCTATGGCTACACCTTC
TRBJ2-1 | TRBV20-1 | . | few | CSAKPLGRTYNEQFF | TGCAGTGCCAAACCTCTGGGGAGAACCTACAATGAGCAGTTCTTC
TRBJ2-1 | TRBV12-3/TRBV12-4 | TRBD2 | . | CASSTSGRNFDEQFF | TGTGCCAGCAGCACTAGCGGGAGAAATTTCGATGAGCAGTTCTTC
TRBJ1-6 | TRBV20-1 | TRBD1 | few | CSASGTGNSPLHF | TGCAGTGCCTCCGGGACAGGGAATTCACCCCTCCACTTT
TRBJ2-7 | TRBV15 | TRBD2 | few | CATSRDLAGAYEQYF | TGTGCCACCAGCAGAGATTTGGCGGGGGCCTACGAGCAGTACTTC
TRBJ2-1 | TRBV12-3/TRBV12-4 | . | . | CASCPSGSYNEQFF | TGTGCCAGCTGTCCTAGTGGGTCCTACAATGAGCAGTTCTTC
TRBJ2-2 | TRBV7-6 | . | . | CASSTQVDNTGELFF | TGTGCCAGCAGCACCCAGGTCGACAACACCGGGGAGCTGTTTTTT
TRBJ2-3 | TRBV5-1 | TRBD2 | few | CASRVIAGVDPDTQYF | TGCGCCAGCAGAGTTATAGCGGGAGTCGATCCAGATACGCAGTATTTT
TRBJ2-1 | TRBV20-1 | . | many | CSARKGGPYNEQFF | TGCAGTGCTAGAAAGGGGGGCCCCTACAATGAGCAGTTCTTC
TRBJ2-3 | TRBV5-1 | . | . | CASSLDGLSDTQYF | TGCGCCAGCAGCTTGGATGGACTATCCGATACGCAGTATTTT
TRBJ2-1 | TRBV20-1 | . | few | CSARDLLGTYNEQFF | TGCAGTGCTAGAGATTTATTAGGCACTTACAATGAGCAGTTCTTC
TRBJ2-3 | TRBV9 | . | . | CASSVVGSAPDTQYF | TGTGCCAGCAGCGTAGTTGGGTCCGCCCCAGATACGCAGTATTTT
TRBJ2-7 | TRBV20-1 | TRBD1 | . | CSARVGTGTSEQYF | TGCAGTGCTAGAGTCGGGACAGGGACCTCCGAGCAGTACTTC
TRBJ2-1 | TRBV20-1 | TRBD2 | few | CSARRALAGGMGEYNEQFF | TGCAGTGCCCGAAGAGCCCTAGCGGGAGGTATGGGGGAATACAATGAGCAGTTCTTC
TRBJ2-5 | TRBV29-1 | . | . | CSFGPGVGETQYF | TGCAGCTTCGGTCCGGGGGTCGGTGAGACCCAGTACTTC
TRBJ1-1 | TRBV3-1 | . | many | CASSPAMNTEAFF | TGTGCCAGCAGCCCAGCGATGAACACTGAAGCTTTCTTT
TRBJ1-1 | TRBV7-2 | . | . | CASSLDLSGAFF | TGTGCCAGCAGCTTAGATCTGAGTGGGGCTTTCTTT
TRBJ2-5 | TRBV11-3 | . | . | CASSLIGRQETQYF | TGTGCCAGCAGCTTAATCGGCAGACAAGAGACCCAGTACTTC
TRBJ2-3 | TRBV4-3 | TRBD2 | . | CASSQGVLAGGTDTQYF | TGCGCCAGCAGCCAAGGGGTACTAGCGGGAGGCACAGATACGCAGTATTTT
TRBJ2-3 | TRBV5-1 | TRBD2 | many | CASSLGLAGTDTQYF | TGTGCCAGCAGTTTAGGGCTAGCGGGCACAGATACGCAGTATTTT
TRBJ2-7 | TRBV4-3 | . | few | CASSQVLSSEQYF | TGCGCCAGCAGCCAAGTCTTGAGCTCCGAGCAGTACTTC
TRBJ1-1 | TRBV6-1 | . | few | CATSEYREAFF | TGTGCCACCTCGGAGTATCGAGAAGCTTTCTTT
TRBJ2-3 | TRBV6-1 | TRBD2 | . | CASIGPSGGAISSTDTQYF | TGTGCCAGCATCGGGCCTAGCGGGGGGGCCATCTCTAGCACAGATACGCAGTATTTT
TRBJ1-1 | TRBV11-3 | . | . | CASKVYGGLGREAFF | TGTGCCAGCAAGGTATATGGCGGGCTGGGCAGGGAAGCTTTCTTT
TRBJ1-1 | TRBV12-3/TRBV12-4 | . | few | CASARGQGSTEAFF | TGTGCCAGCGCTCGGGGGCAGGGCAGCACTGAAGCTTTCTTT
TRBJ2-1 | TRBV12-3/TRBV12-4 | . | few | CASSLTPSESEQFF | TGTGCCAGCAGTTTAACACCTAGCGAGAGTGAGCAGTTCTTC
TRBJ1-4 | TRBV7-9 | TRBD1 | . | CASSLPGTGPRKLFF | TGTGCCAGCAGCTTGCCCGGGACAGGGCCTCGGAAACTGTTTTTT
TRBJ2-1 | TRBV20-1 | TRBD2 | few | CSALPRGAYNEQFF | TGCAGTGCTTTACCCCGGGGGGCCTACAATGAGCAGTTCTTC
TRBJ2-7 | TRBV6-1 | . | . | CATGGGTYYEQYF | TGTGCTACTGGGGGTGGAACCTACTACGAGCAGTACTTC
TRBJ2-3 | TRBV20-1 | TRBD2 | few | CSAMTSGGTDTQYF | TGCAGTGCGATGACTAGCGGAGGCACAGATACGCAGTATTTT
TRBJ2-5 | TRBV11-3 | . | few | CASSSTPRETQYF | TGTGCCAGCAGCTCCACACCTCGAGAGACCCAGTACTTC
TRBJ2-7 | TRBV6-1 | TRBD2 | few | CASTLYGGAGGVHEQYF | TGTGCCAGCACCCTTTATGGGGGAGCGGGAGGGGTACACGAGCAGTACTTC
TRBJ2-3 | TRBV25-1 | . | few | CASSAQVRSTDTQYF | TGTGCCAGCAGTGCCCAAGTTAGGAGCACAGATACGCAGTATTTT
TRBJ2-3 | TRBV5-4 | TRBD1 | few | CASREGQGPDTQYF | TGTGCCAGCAGGGAGGGACAGGGGCCCGATACGCAGTATTTT
TRBJ2-5 | TRBV20-1 | TRBD2 | . | CSAGGLAGNQETQYF | TGCAGTGCGGGGGGACTAGCGGGGAACCAAGAGACCCAGTACTTC
TRBJ1-1 | TRBV3-1 | . | . | CASSQERGSSFF | TGTGCCAGCAGCCAAGAGAGGGGCTCGAGTTTCTTT
TRBJ2-1 | TRBV6-5 | . | few | CASSSPSPGSYNEQFF | TGTGCCAGCAGTTCTCCCTCGCCGGGTTCCTACAATGAGCAGTTCTTC
TRBJ2-6 | TRBV5-1 | . | few | CASSLPGSGANVLTF | TGCGCCAGCAGCTTGCCGGGGTCCGGGGCCAACGTCCTGACTTTC
TRBJ2-3 | TRBV10-2 | . | . | CASSEAGGPDTQYF | TGCGCCAGCAGTGAGGCCGGGGGCCCGGATACGCAGTATTTT
TRBJ2-7 | TRBV7-2 | . | few | CASSLSVLSDYEQYF | TGTGCCAGCAGCTTATCGGTTCTCTCGGATTACGAGCAGTACTTC
TRBJ2-7 | TRBV20-1 | . | . | CSARPHTDIAYEQYF | TGCAGTGCTAGACCCCACACGGACATAGCCTACGAGCAGTACTTC
TRBJ1-1 | TRBV3-1 | . | few | CASSQDIWNTEAFF | TGTGCCAGCAGCCAAGATATCTGGAACACTGAAGCTTTCTTT
TRBJ2-7 | TRBV20-1 | . | . | CSAKTRLYEQYF | TGCAGTGCGAAGACTAGACTCTACGAGCAGTACTTC
TRBJ2-1 | TRBV9 | . | once | CASSVGGLFYNEQFF | TGTGCCAGCAGCGTCGGGGGACTGTTCTACAATGAGCAGTTCTTC
TRBJ2-1 | TRBV7-9 | . | few | CASPSARGLSYNEQFF | TGTGCCAGCCCGTCGGCTCGGGGCCTCTCCTACAATGAGCAGTTCTTC
TRBJ2-7 | TRBV20-1 | . | . | CSAWKGVEQYF | TGCAGTGCCTGGAAGGGGGTCGAGCAGTACTTC
TRBJ2-3 | TRBV29-1 | TRBD2 | many | CSASGGLAGDHPDTQYF | TGCAGCGCTAGTGGGGGACTAGCGGGAGACCATCCAGATACGCAGTATTTT
TRBJ2-6 | TRBV12-3/TRBV12-4 | . | few | CASSLNRVRASGANVLTF | TGTGCCAGCAGTCTGAACAGGGTTAGGGCCTCTGGGGCCAACGTCCTGACTTTC
TRBJ2-2 | TRBV5-1 | . | . | CASSLGPRGFNTGELFF | TGCGCCAGCAGCTTAGGTCCCAGGGGATTCAACACCGGGGAGCTGTTTTTT
TRBJ1-1 | TRBV20-1 | . | . | CSALRGGEDTEAFF | TGCAGTGCCCTGAGGGGAGGGGAGGACACTGAAGCTTTCTTT
TRBJ1-2 | TRBV9 | . | . | CASSPSSLSGYTF | TGTGCCAGCAGCCCTTCTAGCTTGAGCGGCTACACCTTC
TRBJ1-1 | TRBV6-1 | . | few | CASTVGGSTEAFF | TGTGCCAGCACCGTCGGGGGGAGCACTGAAGCTTTCTTT
TRBJ2-5 | TRBV2 | . | few | CASSPRLVSETQYF | TGTGCCAGCAGTCCCAGACTAGTTTCCGAGACCCAGTACTTC